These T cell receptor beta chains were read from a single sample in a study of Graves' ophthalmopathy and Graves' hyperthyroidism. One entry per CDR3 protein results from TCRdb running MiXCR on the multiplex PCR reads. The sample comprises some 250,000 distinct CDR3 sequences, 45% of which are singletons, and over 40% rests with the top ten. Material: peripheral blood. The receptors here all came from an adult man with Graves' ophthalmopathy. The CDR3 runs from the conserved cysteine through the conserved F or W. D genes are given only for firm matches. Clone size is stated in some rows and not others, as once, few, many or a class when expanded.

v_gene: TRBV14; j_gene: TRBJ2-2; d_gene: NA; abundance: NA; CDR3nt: TGTGCCAGCAGCCAAGATCAGGTCACCGGGGAGCTGTTTTTT; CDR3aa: CASSQDQVTGELFF
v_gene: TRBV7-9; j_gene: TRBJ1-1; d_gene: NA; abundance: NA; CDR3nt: TGCGCCAGCAGCCAAGAATATGGACAGTTGAACACTGAAGCTTTCTTT; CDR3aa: CASSQEYGQLNTEAFF
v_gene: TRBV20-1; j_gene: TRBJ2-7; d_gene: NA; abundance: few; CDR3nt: TGCAGTGCTAGAGGGAGGTTTTACGAGCAGTACTTC; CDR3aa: CSARGRFYEQYF
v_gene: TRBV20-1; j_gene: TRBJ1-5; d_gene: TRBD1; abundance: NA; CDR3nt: TGCAGTGCTAGAGAAGGGACAGTACAGCCCCAGCATTTT; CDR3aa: CSAREGTVQPQHF
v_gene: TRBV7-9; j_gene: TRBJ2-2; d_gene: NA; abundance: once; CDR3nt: TGTGCCAGTTGTTGGACTTCGAACACCGGGGAGCTGTTTTTT; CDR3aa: CASCWTSNTGELFF
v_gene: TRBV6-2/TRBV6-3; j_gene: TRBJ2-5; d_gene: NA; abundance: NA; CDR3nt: TGTGCCAGCAGTTACGGACCCTCTGAGGAGACCCAGTACTTC; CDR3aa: CASSYGPSEETQYF
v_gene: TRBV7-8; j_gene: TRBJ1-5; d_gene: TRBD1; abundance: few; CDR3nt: TGTGCCAGCAGCGTGACCCTACAGGGGGTTTGGCCCCAGCATTTT; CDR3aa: CASSVTLQGVWPQHF
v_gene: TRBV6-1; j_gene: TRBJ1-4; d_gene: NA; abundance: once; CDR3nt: TGTGCCAGCAGTGAGGCAGGGCATGAAAAACTGTTTTTT; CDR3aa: CASSEAGHEKLFF
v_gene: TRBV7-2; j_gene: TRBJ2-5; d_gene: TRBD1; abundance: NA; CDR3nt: TGTGCCAGCAGCTCTGGACAGGGGGCGAAGACCCAGTACTTC; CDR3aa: CASSSGQGAKTQYF
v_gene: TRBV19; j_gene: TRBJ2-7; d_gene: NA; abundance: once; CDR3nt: TGTGCCAGTAGTGACCGCGGCACCCTGGAGCAGTACTTC; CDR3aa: CASSDRGTLEQYF
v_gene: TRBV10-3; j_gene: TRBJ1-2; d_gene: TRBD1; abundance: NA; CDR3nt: TGTGCCATCAGTGATCAGACAGGGTCTGCTGGCTACACCTTC; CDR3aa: CAISDQTGSAGYTF
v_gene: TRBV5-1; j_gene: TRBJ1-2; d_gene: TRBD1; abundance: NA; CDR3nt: TGCGCCAGCAGCTTGGATGGCAGGGGGCCGAACTATGGCTACACCTTC; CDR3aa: CASSLDGRGPNYGYTF
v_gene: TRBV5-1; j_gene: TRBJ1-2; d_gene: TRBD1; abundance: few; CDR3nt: TGCGCCAGCAGCTTGGTGGACAGGGCGTATGGCTACACCTTC; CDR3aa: CASSLVDRAYGYTF
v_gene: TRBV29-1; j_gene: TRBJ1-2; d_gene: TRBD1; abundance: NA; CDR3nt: TGCAGCGTTGTGGGGGGACAGGGCGACTTTAACTATGGCTACACCTTC; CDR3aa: CSVVGGQGDFNYGYTF
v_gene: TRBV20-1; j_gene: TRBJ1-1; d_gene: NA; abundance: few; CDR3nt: TGCAGTGCCCGGCCGGGACTGAGGTTGAACACTGAAGCTTTCTTT; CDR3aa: CSARPGLRLNTEAFF
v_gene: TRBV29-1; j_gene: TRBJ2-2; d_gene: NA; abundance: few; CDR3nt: TGCAGCGCCGCGCCGAACACCGGGGAGCTGTTTTTT; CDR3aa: CSAAPNTGELFF
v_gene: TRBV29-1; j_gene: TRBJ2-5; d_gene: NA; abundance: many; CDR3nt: TGCAGCGTTGACCCCACAGGGGAGACCCAGTACTTC; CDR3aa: CSVDPTGETQYF
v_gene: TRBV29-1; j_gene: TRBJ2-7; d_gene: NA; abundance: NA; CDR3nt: TGCAGCGTTGAAGGGATTTCAGGGAAGAGCTCCTACGAGCAGTACTTC; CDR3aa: CSVEGISGKSSYEQYF
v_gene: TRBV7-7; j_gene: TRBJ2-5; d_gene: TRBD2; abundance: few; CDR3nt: TGTGCTAGCACCTCTGGACTAGCGCCACAAGAGACCCAGTACTTC; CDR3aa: CASTSGLAPQETQYF
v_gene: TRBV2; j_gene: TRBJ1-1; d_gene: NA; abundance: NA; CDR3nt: TGTGCCAGCGGGGTGGACAGTAACACTGAAGCTTTCTTT; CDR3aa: CASGVDSNTEAFF
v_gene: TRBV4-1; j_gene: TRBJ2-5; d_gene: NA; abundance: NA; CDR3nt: TGCGCCAGCAGCTACGCCCGGGGGACCCAGTACTTC; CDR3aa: CASSYARGTQYF
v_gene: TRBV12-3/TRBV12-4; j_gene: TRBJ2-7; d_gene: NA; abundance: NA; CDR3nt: TGTGCCAGCAGCCCTTGGAGGCGCGTCAGCTCCTACGAGCAGTACTTC; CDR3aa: CASSPWRRVSSYEQYF
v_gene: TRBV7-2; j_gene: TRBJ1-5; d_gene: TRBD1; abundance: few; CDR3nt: TGTGCCAGCAGCCGTGGGACAGGGGGGTCTCAGCCCCAGCATTTT; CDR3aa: CASSRGTGGSQPQHF
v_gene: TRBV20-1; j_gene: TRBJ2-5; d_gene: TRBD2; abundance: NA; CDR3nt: TGCAGTGCTAGAGGAGGAAGCGGGGGTTCCCAAGAGACCCAGTACTTC; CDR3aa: CSARGGSGGSQETQYF
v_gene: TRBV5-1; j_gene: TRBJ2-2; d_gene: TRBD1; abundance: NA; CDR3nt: TGCGCCAGCAGATCAACCGGGACAGCGAACACCGGGGAGCTGTTTTTT; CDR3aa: CASRSTGTANTGELFF
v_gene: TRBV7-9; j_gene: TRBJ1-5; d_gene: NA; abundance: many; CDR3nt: TGTGCCAGCAGTTTGGGAAATCAGCCCCAGCATTTT; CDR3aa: CASSLGNQPQHF
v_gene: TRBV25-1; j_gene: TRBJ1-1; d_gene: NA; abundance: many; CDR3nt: TGTGCCAGCAGTGAATGGGGCACTGAAGCTTTCTTT; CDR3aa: CASSEWGTEAFF
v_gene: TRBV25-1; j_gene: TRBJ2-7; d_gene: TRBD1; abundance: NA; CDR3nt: TGTGCCAGCAGTTTGAGGGGGCGGTACTACGAGCAGTACTTC; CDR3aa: CASSLRGRYYEQYF
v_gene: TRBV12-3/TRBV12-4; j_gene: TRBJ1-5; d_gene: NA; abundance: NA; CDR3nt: TGTGCCAGCAGTTCCATCCCGGGACACCTTGATCAGCCCCAGCATTTT; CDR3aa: CASSSIPGHLDQPQHF
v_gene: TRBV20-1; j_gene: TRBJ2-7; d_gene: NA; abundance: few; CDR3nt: TGCAGCACCGGCAGGCGTGAAATTGGGGAGCAGTACTTC; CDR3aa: CSTGRREIGEQYF
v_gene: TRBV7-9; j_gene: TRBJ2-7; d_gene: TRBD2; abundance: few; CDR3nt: TGTGCCAGCAGCCCTATGCTTCCCGGGACTAGATACTACGAGCAGTACTTC; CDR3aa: CASSPMLPGTRYYEQYF
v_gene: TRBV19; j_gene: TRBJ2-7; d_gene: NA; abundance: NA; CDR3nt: TGTGCCAGTCGCACACCGGGACCTATTTCGGGCGAGCAGTACTTC; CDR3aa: CASRTPGPISGEQYF
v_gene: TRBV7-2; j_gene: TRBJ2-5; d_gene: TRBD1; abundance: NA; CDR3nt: TGTGCCAGCAGCTGGCGGGGACAGGGACAAGAGACCCAGTACTTC; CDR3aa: CASSWRGQGQETQYF